This is a list of T cell receptor beta chains from one sample in a study of T-cell reconstitution after alpha-beta-depleted transplantation in children. MiXCR, run by TCRdb on the PCR reads, gives a single entry per CDR3 protein. Seen here are hundreds of thousands of distinct CDR3 sequences, roughly 17% observed once, and the top ten hold over 25%. This specimen was PBMCs, mostly from graft donor cells, taken 360 days after TCRalphabeta/CD19-depleted stem cell transplant. Receptors were obtained from a boy less than two years old who had a stem cell transplant for Wiskott-Aldrich syndrome, so the T cells may come from the graft donor. CDR3s include the opening cysteine and the closing phenylalanine or tryptophan. The D gene is left open where the match is weak. Not every row has a clone size; where given, it reads once, few, many or a size class.

d_call clone_size j_call v_call cdr3_aa cdr3_nt
. . TRBJ2-3 TRBV20-1 CSARFSRITDTQYF TGCAGTGCTAGGTTTTCGCGGATCACAGATACGCAGTATTTT
. . TRBJ2-5 TRBV14 CASSQVGGALGETQYF TGTGCCAGCAGCCAAGTCGGCGGGGCCCTCGGAGAGACCCAGTACTTC
TRBD2 . TRBJ2-1 TRBV29-1 CSVGGTSGILENEQFF TGCAGCGTTGGGGGGACTAGCGGGATTCTCGAGAATGAGCAGTTCTTC
TRBD1 few TRBJ2-1 TRBV7-2 CASSQQRTGYNEQFF TGTGCCAGCAGCCAACAGAGGACAGGGTACAATGAGCAGTTCTTC
. . TRBJ2-7 TRBV3-1 CASSHGTPAQYF TGTGCCAGCAGCCACGGGACACCGGCGCAGTACTTC
. few TRBJ2-5 TRBV27 CASSLVPPGETQYF TGTGCCAGCAGTTTGGTCCCACCCGGAGAGACCCAGTACTTC
. few TRBJ2-6 TRBV5-5 CASSPGLLLVLTF TGTGCCAGCAGCCCCGGTCTGCTATTGGTCCTGACTTTC
TRBD1 . TRBJ1-5 TRBV6-1 CASSLQGVQPQHF TGTGCCAGCAGTCTTCAGGGGGTACAGCCCCAGCATTTT
TRBD1 once TRBJ2-3 TRBV5-6 CASSFTPGQGNADTQYF TGTGCCAGCAGCTTCACTCCGGGACAGGGAAATGCAGATACGCAGTATTTT
TRBD1 few TRBJ2-2 TRBV6-2/TRBV6-3 CASSYKRGQGELFF TGTGCCAGCAGTTATAAGAGGGGACAGGGGGAGCTGTTTTTT
TRBD2 few TRBJ2-1 TRBV12-3/TRBV12-4 CASSPLRLASYNEQFF TGTGCCAGCAGTCCGCTGCGACTAGCGTCTTACAATGAGCAGTTCTTC
TRBD2 . TRBJ2-3 TRBV20-1 CSANSGVGPDTQYF TGCAGTGCTAATAGCGGGGTGGGTCCAGATACGCAGTATTTT
. . TRBJ2-1 TRBV18 CASSNRYNEQFF TGTGCCAGCTCAAATAGGTACAATGAGCAGTTCTTC
. . TRBJ2-7 TRBV28 CASSGPGQRSALSYEQYF TGTGCCAGCAGTGGACCGGGACAACGAAGCGCCCTCTCCTACGAGCAGTACTTC
. few TRBJ2-5 TRBV7-9 CASSLPTVDQYF TGTGCCAGCAGCTTACCGACAGTGGACCAGTACTTC
TRBD1 few TRBJ1-1 TRBV20-1 CSAPRQGRTEAFF TGCAGTGCCCCCAGACAGGGCAGAACTGAAGCTTTCTTT
TRBD2 few TRBJ2-7 TRBV27 CASSPQARGGPHYEQYF TGTGCCAGCAGCCCCCAGGCCCGGGGGGGTCCCCACTACGAGCAGTACTTC
. . TRBJ2-7 TRBV10-3 CASSVGGLFEQYF TGTGCCAGCAGTGTAGGGGGGCTGTTCGAGCAGTACTTC
TRBD1 . TRBJ2-7 TRBV29-1 CSVVAGGVDEQYF TGCAGCGTGGTGGCAGGGGGCGTCGACGAGCAGTACTTC
. . TRBJ1-1 TRBV5-1 CASSLDMNTEAFF TGCGCCAGCAGCTTGGATATGAACACTGAAGCTTTCTTT
TRBD1 few TRBJ1-5 TRBV12-3/TRBV12-4 CASSFSGGQPQHF TGTGCCAGCAGTTTTTCAGGGGGCCAGCCCCAGCATTTT
. many TRBJ2-2 TRBV15 CATSRGQASNTGELFF TGTGCCACCAGCAGAGGACAGGCTTCGAACACCGGGGAGCTGTTTTTT
TRBD1 few TRBJ2-3 TRBV5-1 CASSLGTGGYTDTQYF TGCGCCAGCAGCTTGGGGACAGGGGGCTACACAGATACGCAGTATTTT
TRBD1 few TRBJ2-5 TRBV28 CASSLTGVAPSAETQYF TGTGCCAGCAGTTTGACAGGGGTCGCACCTAGCGCGGAGACCCAGTACTTC
TRBD1 few TRBJ2-7 TRBV25-1 CASSESTGAREQYF TGTGCCAGCAGTGAGTCGACAGGGGCTCGAGAGCAGTACTTC
. many TRBJ2-5 TRBV5-1 CASSNLAQETQYF TGCGCCAGCAGTAATCTGGCCCAAGAGACCCAGTACTTC
. few TRBJ1-1 TRBV12-3/TRBV12-4 CASSLYGGNTEAFF TGTGCCAGCAGTTTATACGGCGGGAACACTGAAGCTTTCTTT
. few TRBJ2-1 TRBV7-2 CASSLVVRREQFF TGTGCCAGCAGCTTAGTCGTTAGACGTGAGCAGTTCTTC
. once TRBJ2-2 TRBV10-3 CAITPRGIAGELFF TGTGCCATCACCCCGAGGGGGATAGCCGGGGAGCTGTTTTTT
. . TRBJ2-7 TRBV7-2 CASSPDRTFGEQYF TGTGCCAGCAGCCCCGACAGGACCTTTGGCGAGCAGTACTTC
. many TRBJ1-3 TRBV7-9 CASSFVGVGVNTIYF TGTGCCAGCAGCTTCGTAGGGGTCGGCGTCAACACCATATATTTT
. few TRBJ2-5 TRBV4-3 CASSQDPNRQETQYF TGCGCCAGCAGCCAAGATCCAAACAGACAAGAGACCCAGTACTTC
. . TRBJ1-3 TRBV5-1 CASRRASGNTIYF TGCGCCAGCAGAAGAGCCTCTGGAAACACCATATATTTT
TRBD2 . TRBJ2-1 TRBV4-1 CASSQVGTSGGYEQFF TGCGCCAGCAGCCAAGTCGGGACTAGCGGGGGGTATGAGCAGTTCTTC
TRBD1 . TRBJ2-2 TRBV11-1 CASNPIWTGTTNTGELFF TGTGCCAGCAACCCGATATGGACAGGGACCACGAACACCGGGGAGCTGTTTTTT
. few TRBJ2-1 TRBV24-1 CATSDLSGGSYNEQFF TGTGCCACCAGTGATTTGTCAGGGGGGTCTTACAATGAGCAGTTCTTC
. . TRBJ2-5 TRBV6-1 CASNLIGSPGTQYF TGTGCCAGCAACCTAATCGGGTCCCCGGGGACCCAGTACTTC
TRBD2 few TRBJ2-1 TRBV18 CASSPGMGGTNEQFF TGTGCCAGCTCACCTGGGATGGGGGGGACGAATGAGCAGTTCTTC
. few TRBJ2-4 TRBV7-2 CASSLSGFPNIQYF TGTGCCAGCAGCTTGTCAGGGTTCCCAAACATTCAGTACTTC
. . TRBJ1-1 TRBV2 CASSGEGMNTEAFF TGTGCCAGCAGTGGTGAGGGCATGAACACTGAAGCTTTCTTT
TRBD2 . TRBJ2-5 TRBV12-3/TRBV12-4 CASSLQRGKETQYF TGTGCCAGCAGTCTCCAGCGGGGAAAAGAGACCCAGTACTTC
. few TRBJ1-1 TRBV2 CASSDGELNTEAFF TGTGCCAGCAGTGATGGGGAATTGAACACTGAAGCTTTCTTT
. . TRBJ2-7 TRBV6-1 CASSTDSTYEQYF TGTGCCAGCAGTACAGACAGTACCTACGAGCAGTACTTC
. . TRBJ2-3 TRBV20-1 CSARDFHTDTQYF TGCAGTGCTAGGGACTTCCACACAGATACGCAGTATTTT
. . TRBJ2-7 TRBV5-1 CASSLGTTSSYEQYF TGCGCCAGCAGCCTCGGGACGACCAGCTCCTACGAGCAGTACTTC
TRBD2 few TRBJ2-3 TRBV9 CASSVDPAGGVTDTQYF TGTGCCAGCAGCGTAGACCCAGCGGGAGGCGTCACAGATACGCAGTATTTT
TRBD1 . TRBJ2-5 TRBV4-1 CASSQWVNRGQETQYF TGCGCCAGCAGCCAATGGGTAAACAGGGGCCAAGAGACCCAGTACTTC